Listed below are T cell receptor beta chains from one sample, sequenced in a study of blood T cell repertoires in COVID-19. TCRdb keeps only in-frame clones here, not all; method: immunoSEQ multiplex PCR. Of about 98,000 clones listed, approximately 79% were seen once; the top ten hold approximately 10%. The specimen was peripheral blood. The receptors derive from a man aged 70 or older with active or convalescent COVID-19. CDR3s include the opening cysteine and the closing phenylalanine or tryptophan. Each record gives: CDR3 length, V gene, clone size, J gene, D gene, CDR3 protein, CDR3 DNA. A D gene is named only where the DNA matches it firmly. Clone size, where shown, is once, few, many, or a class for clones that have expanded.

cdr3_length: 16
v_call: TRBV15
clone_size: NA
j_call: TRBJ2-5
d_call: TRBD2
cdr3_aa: CATSREGRRGQETQYF
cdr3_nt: TGTGCCACCAGCAGAGAGGGGAGGCGGGGGCAAGAGACCCAGTACTTC

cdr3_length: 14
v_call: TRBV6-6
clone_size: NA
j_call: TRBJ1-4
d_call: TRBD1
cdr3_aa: CASSYNRGAGKLFF
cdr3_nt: TGTGCCAGCAGTTACAACAGGGGCGCGGGGAAACTGTTTTTT

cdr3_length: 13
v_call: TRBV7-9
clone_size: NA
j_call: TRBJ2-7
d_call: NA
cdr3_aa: CASSPGPAGQQYF
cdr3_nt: TGTGCCAGCAGCCCAGGTCCGGCGGGGCAGCAGTACTTC

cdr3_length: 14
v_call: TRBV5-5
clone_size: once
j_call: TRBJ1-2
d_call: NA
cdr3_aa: CASSLEQGLYGYTF
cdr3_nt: TGTGCCAGCAGCTTGGAACAGGGCCTCTATGGCTACACCTTC

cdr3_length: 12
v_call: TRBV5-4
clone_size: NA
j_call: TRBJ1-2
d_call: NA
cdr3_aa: CASSLIGGGYTF
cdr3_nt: TGTGCCAGCAGCTTGATAGGGGGTGGCTACACCTTC

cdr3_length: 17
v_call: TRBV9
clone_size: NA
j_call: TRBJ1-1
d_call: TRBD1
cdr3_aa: CASSVDGTGGLSTEAFF
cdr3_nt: TGTGCCAGCAGCGTAGACGGGACAGGGGGGTTAAGCACTGAAGCTTTCTTT

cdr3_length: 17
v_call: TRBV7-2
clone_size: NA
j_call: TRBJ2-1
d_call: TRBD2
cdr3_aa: CASSLAGRGSSYNEQFF
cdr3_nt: TGTGCCAGCAGCTTAGCTGGGAGGGGAAGCTCCTACAATGAGCAGTTCTTC

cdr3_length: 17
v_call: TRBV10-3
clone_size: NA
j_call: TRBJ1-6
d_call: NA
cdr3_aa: CAISERKDSSYNSPLHF
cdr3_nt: TGTGCCATCAGTGAACGAAAAGACAGTTCCTATAATTCACCCCTCCACTTT

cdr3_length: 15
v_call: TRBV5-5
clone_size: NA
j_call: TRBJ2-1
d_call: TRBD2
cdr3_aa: CASSLSGDGYNEQFF
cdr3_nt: TGTGCCAGCAGCTTGAGCGGGGACGGCTACAATGAGCAGTTCTTC

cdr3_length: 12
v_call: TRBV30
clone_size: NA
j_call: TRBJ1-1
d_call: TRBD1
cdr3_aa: CAGDRANTEAFF
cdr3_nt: TGTGCCGGGGACAGGGCCAACACTGAAGCTTTCTTT

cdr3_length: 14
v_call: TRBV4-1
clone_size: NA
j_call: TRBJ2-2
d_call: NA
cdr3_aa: CASSTPGYTGELFF
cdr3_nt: TGCGCCAGCAGCACCCCGGGGTACACCGGGGAGCTGTTTTTT

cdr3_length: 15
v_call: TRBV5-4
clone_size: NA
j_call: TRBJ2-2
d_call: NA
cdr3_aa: CASSHSLAGTGELFF
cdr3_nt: TGTGCCAGCAGTCATTCACTAGCCGGGACCGGGGAGCTGTTTTTT

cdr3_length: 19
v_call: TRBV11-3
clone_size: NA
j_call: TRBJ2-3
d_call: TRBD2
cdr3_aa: CASSLTSPGGAGGIDTQYF
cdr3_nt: TGTGCCAGCAGCCTAACCTCCCCGGGCGGAGCGGGGGGAATAGATACGCAGTATTTT

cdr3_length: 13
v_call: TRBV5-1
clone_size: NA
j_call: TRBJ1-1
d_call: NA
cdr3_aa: CASSTGAKIEAFF
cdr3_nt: TGCGCCAGCTCCACAGGAGCAAAAATTGAAGCTTTCTTT

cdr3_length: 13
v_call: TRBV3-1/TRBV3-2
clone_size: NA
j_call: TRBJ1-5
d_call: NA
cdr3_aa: CASSLGLDQPQHF
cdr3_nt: TGTGCCAGCAGCCTGGGCCTTGATCAGCCCCAGCATTTT

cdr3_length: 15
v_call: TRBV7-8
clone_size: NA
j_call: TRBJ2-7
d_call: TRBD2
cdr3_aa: CASSLGLAGIGEQYF
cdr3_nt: TGTGCCAGCAGCTTAGGATTAGCGGGGATTGGGGAGCAGTACTTC

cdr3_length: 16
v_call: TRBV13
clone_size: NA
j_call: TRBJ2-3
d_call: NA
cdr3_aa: CASSLNAEGPTDTQYF
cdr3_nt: TGTGCCAGCAGCTTAAACGCGGAGGGCCCCACAGATACGCAGTATTTT

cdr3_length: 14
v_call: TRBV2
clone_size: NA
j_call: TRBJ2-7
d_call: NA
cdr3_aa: CASSPGTSTYEQYF
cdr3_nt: TGTGCCAGCAGTCCCGGGACATCAACCTACGAGCAGTACTTC

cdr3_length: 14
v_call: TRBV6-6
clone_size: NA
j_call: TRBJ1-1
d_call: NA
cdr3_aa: CASSYSTGSTEAFF
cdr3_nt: TGTGCCAGCAGTTACTCCACAGGGAGCACTGAAGCTTTCTTT

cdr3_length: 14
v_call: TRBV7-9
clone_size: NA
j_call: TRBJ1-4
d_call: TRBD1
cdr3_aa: CASSSGTGDEKLFF
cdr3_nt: TGTGCCAGCAGCTCCGGGACAGGGGATGAAAAACTGTTTTTT

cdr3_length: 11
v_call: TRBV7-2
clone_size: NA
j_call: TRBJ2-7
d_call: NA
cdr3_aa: CASSPGYEQYF
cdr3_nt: TGTGCCAGCAGCCCAGGCTACGAGCAGTACTTC

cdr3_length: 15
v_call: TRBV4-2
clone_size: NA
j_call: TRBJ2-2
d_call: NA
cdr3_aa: CASSQGGGFTGELFF
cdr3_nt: TGTGCCAGCAGCCAAGGTGGCGGGTTCACCGGGGAGCTGTTTTTT

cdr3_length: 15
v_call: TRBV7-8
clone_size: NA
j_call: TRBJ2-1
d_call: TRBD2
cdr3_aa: CASSFTSGGNNEQFF
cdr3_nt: TGTGCCAGCAGCTTCACTAGCGGGGGAAACAATGAGCAGTTCTTC

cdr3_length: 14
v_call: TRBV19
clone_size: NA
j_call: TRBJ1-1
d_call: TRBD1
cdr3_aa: CASSLDRGNTEAFF
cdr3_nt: TGTGCCAGTAGCCTGGACAGGGGGAACACTGAAGCTTTCTTT

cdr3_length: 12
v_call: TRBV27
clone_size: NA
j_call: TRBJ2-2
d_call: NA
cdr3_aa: CASSPYTGELFF
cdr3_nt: TGTGCCAGCAGCCCTTACACCGGGGAGCTGTTTTTT

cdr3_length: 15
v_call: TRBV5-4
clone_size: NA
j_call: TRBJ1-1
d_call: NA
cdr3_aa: CASSLARHLNTEAFF
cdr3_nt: TGTGCCAGCAGCTTGGCCCGACACCTGAACACTGAAGCTTTCTTT

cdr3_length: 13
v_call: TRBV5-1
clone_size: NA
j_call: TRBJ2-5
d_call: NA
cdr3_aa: CASGTARVETQYF
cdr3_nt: TGCGCCAGTGGGACTGCGCGTGTTGAGACCCAGTACTTC

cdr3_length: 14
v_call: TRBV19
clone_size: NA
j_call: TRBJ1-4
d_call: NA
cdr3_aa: CASSTTGGPGWLFF
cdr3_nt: TGTGCCAGTAGTACGACAGGTGGACCGGGGTGGCTGTTTTTT

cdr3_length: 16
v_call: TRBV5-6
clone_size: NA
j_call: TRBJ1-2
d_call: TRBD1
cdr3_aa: CASSRPGTGVVAGYTF
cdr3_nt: TGTGCCAGCAGCCGTCCCGGGACAGGGGTTGTTGCTGGCTACACCTTC

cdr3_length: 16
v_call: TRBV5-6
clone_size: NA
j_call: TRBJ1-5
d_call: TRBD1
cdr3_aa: CASSSGGTGQGQPQHF
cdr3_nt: TGTGCCAGCAGCTCTGGGGGGACAGGGCAAGGGCAGCCCCAGCATTTT

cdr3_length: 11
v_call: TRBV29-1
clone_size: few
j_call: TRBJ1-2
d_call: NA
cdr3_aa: CSVLGADGYTF
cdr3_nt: TGCAGCGTACTTGGGGCGGATGGCTACACCTTC

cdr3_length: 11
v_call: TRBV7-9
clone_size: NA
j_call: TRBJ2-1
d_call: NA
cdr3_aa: CASSPGGEQFF
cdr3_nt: TGTGCCAGCAGCCCAGGAGGTGAGCAGTTCTTC

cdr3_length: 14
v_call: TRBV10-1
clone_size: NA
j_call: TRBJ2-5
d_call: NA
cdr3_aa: CASSESSGKETQYF
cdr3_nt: TGCGCCAGCAGTGAGTCGTCAGGGAAGGAGACCCAGTACTTC

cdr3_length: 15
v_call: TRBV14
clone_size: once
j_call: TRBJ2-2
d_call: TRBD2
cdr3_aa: CASRPSGTSIGELFF
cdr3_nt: TGTGCCAGCAGACCCTCCGGGACTAGCATCGGGGAGCTGTTTTTT

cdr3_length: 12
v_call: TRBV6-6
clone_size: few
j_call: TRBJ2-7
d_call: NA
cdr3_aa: CASKPNPGEQYF
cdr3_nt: TGTGCCAGCAAGCCGAATCCGGGGGAGCAGTACTTC

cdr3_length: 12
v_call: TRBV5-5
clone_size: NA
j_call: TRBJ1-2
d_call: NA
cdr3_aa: CASSLEDRFYTF
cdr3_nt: TGTGCCAGCAGCTTGGAGGACAGATTCTACACCTTC

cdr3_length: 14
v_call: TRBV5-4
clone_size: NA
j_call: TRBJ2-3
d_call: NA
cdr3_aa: CASSFTPLVDTQYF
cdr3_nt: TGTGCCAGCAGCTTCACCCCCCTAGTAGATACGCAGTATTTT

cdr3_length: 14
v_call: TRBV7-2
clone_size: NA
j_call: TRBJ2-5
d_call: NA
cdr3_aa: CASSFQAYQETQYF
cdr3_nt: TGTGCCAGCAGCTTTCAAGCGTATCAAGAGACCCAGTACTTC

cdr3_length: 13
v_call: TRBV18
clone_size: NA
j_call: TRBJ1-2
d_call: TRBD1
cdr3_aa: CASSPRQGDGYTF
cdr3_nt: TGTGCCAGCTCACCACGACAGGGAGATGGCTACACCTTC

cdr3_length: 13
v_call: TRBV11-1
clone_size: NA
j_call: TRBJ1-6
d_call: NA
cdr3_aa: CASSSFRHSPLHF
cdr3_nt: TGTGCCAGCAGTTCATTCAGGCATTCACCCCTCCACTTT

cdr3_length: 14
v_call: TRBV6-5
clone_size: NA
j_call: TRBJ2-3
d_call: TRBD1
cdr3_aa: CASNRDRGQDTQYF
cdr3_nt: TGTGCCAGCAACCGGGACAGGGGGCAAGATACGCAGTATTTT

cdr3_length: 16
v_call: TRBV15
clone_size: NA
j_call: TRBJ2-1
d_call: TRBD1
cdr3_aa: CATSRRTGTGHNEQFF
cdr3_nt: TGTGCCACCAGCAGAAGGACCGGGACAGGTCACAATGAGCAGTTCTTC

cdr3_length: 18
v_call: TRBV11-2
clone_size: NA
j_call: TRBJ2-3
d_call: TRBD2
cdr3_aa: CASSRLAGGPGSTDTQYF
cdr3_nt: TGTGCCAGCAGCAGACTAGCGGGGGGGCCGGGAAGCACAGATACGCAGTATTTT

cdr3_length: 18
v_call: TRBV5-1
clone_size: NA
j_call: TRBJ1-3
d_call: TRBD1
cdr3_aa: CASSVGQGTGGPGNTIYF
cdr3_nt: TGCGCCAGCAGCGTTGGACAGGGGACAGGAGGCCCTGGAAACACCATATATTTT

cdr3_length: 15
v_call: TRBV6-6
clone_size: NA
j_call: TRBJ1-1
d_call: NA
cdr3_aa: CASSSTPGTRTEAFF
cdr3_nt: TGTGCCAGCAGTTCCACTCCCGGGACACGCACTGAAGCTTTCTTT

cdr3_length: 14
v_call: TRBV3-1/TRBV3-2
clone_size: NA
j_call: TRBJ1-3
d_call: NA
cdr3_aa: CASSHLTSGNTIYF
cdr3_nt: TGTGCCAGCAGCCATCTGACTTCGGGAAACACCATATATTTT

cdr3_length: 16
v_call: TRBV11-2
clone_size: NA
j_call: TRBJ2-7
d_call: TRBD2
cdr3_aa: CASSLVLAGDSYEQYF
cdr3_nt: TGTGCCAGCAGCTTAGTTTTAGCGGGGGACTCCTACGAGCAGTACTTC

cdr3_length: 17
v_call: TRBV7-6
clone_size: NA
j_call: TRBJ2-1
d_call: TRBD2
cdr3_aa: CASSLASRLAGRNEQFF
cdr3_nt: TGTGCCAGCAGCTTAGCGTCTAGACTAGCGGGGAGGAATGAGCAGTTCTTC

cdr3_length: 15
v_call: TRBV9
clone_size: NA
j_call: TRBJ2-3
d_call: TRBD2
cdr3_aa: CASSRTSGRPDTQYF
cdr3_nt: TGTGCCAGCAGCCGGACTAGCGGGAGGCCAGATACGCAGTATTTT

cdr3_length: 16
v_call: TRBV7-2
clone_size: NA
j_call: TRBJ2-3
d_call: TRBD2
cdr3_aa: CASSPDSTSGVNTQYF
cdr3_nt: TGTGCCAGCAGTCCAGATTCCACTAGCGGGGTTAATACGCAGTATTTT

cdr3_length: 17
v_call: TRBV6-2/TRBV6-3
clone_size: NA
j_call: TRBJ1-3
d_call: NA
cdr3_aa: CASSNLQGKSSGNTIYF
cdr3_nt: TGTGCCAGCAGCAACTTACAGGGTAAGAGCTCTGGAAACACCATATATTTT

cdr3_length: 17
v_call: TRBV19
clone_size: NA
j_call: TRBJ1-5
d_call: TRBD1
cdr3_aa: CASSRPRDRTSNQPQHF
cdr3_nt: TGTGCCAGTAGTAGACCCCGGGACAGAACTAGCAATCAGCCCCAGCATTTT

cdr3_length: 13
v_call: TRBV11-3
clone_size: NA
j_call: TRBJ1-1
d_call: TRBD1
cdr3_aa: CASSLAEGQGAFF
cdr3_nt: TGTGCCAGCAGCTTAGCTGAAGGACAGGGAGCTTTCTTT

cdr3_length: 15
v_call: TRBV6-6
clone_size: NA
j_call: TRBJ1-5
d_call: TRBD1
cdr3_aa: CASRKGQGANQPQHF
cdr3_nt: TGTGCCAGCAGGAAGGGACAGGGGGCTAATCAGCCCCAGCATTTT

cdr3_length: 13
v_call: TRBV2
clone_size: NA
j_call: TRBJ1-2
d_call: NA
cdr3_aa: CASTRAGDDGYTF
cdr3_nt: TGTGCCAGCACCCGAGCAGGGGACGATGGCTACACCTTC

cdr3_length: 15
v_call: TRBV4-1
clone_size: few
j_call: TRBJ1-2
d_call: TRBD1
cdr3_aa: CASSTSLGTVYGYTF
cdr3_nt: TGCGCCAGCAGTACCTCCCTCGGGACAGTCTATGGCTACACCTTC

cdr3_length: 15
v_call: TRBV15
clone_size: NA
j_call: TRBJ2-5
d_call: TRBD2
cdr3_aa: CATSRPSGGWETQYF
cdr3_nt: TGTGCCACCAGCAGACCTAGCGGGGGTTGGGAGACCCAGTACTTC